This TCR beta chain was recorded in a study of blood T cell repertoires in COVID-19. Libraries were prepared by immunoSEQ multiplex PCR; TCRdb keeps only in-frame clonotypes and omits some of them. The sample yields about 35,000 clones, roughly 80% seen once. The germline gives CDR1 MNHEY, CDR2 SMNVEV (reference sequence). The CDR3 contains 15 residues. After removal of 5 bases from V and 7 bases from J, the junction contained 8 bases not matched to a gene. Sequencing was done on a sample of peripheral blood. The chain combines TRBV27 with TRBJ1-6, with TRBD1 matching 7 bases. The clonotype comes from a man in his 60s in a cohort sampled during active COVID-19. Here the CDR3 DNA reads TGTGCCAGCAGTGTGACCCGGGACAGCAATTCACCCCTCCACTTT. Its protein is CASSVTRDSNSPLHF.